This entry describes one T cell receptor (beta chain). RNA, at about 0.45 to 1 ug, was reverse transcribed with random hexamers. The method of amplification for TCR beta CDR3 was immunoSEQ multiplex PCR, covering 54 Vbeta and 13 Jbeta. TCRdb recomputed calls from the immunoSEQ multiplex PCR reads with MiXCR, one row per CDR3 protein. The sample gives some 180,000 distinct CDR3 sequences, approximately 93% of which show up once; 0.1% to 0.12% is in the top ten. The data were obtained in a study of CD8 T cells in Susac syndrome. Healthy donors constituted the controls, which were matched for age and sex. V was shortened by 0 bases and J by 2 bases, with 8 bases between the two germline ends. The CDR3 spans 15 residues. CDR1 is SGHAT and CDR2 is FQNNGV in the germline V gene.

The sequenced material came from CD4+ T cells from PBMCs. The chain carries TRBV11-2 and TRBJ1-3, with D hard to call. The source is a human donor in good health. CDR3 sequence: CASSLEIGTGNTIYF. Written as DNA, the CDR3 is TGTGCCAGCAGCTTAGAAATTGGGACTGGAAACACCATATATTTT.